This is a list of T cell receptor beta chains from one sample in a study of cytomegalovirus exposure and HLA in healthy donors. TCRdb keeps only in-frame clones here, not all; method: immunoSEQ multiplex PCR. The data contain 90,000 or so clones, 55% to 70% of them singletons. Sequencing used PBMCs. All receptors derive from a boy aged 5-17 years in good health and CMV-seropositive. CDR3s include the opening cysteine and the closing phenylalanine or tryptophan. Fields, in order: D gene, J gene, V gene, clone size, CDR3 DNA, CDR3 protein. The D gene is left open where the match is weak. Expanded clones are given a class, and other clones once, few, many or no size at all.

.	TRBJ1-5	TRBV28	.	TGTGCCAGCAGTTTCCCAACGAGTCTCTATAGCAATCAGCCCCAGCATTTT	CASSFPTSLYSNQPQHF
TRBD1	TRBJ1-1	TRBV10-2	.	TGCGCCAGCAGTGAGGACAGGGGGCTAGGAGCTTTCTTT	CASSEDRGLGAFF
.	TRBJ1-2	TRBV9	.	TGTGCCAGCAGCGTAGAAGGAGGATCTGGCTACACCTTC	CASSVEGGSGYTF
TRBD1	TRBJ1-6	TRBV6-1	few	TGTGCCAGCAGTGAATGGCAGGGGGCGTACGGTTCACCCCTCAACTTT	CASSEWQGAYGSPLNF
TRBD1	TRBJ1-2	TRBV7-3	.	TGTGCCAGCAGCCCCGGACAGGGGGCGGATGGCTACACCTTC	CASSPGQGADGYTF
TRBD1	TRBJ1-5	TRBV6-6	few	TGTGCCAGCAGCACAGACAGGGTCAATCAGCCCCAGCATTTT	CASSTDRVNQPQHF
.	TRBJ2-3	TRBV27	.	TGTGCCAGCAGCGTACTATGCACAGATACGCAGTATTTT	CASSVLCTDTQYF
TRBD1	TRBJ1-6	TRBV2	.	TGTGCCAGCAGTGTTCCGGGACAGATTAATTCACCCCTCCACTTT	CASSVPGQINSPLHF
.	TRBJ1-5	TRBV19	.	TGTGCCACCAATCCCGCCCGGGGGACGGGCGGGAGTGAGCCCCAGCATTTT	CATNPARGTGGSEPQHF
.	TRBJ1-2	TRBV29-1	once	TGCAGCGTTGTTTTTGAGGGGACTCTCTACACCTTC	CSVVFEGTLYTF
TRBD1	TRBJ2-7	TRBV5-1	few	TGCGCCAGCACCAAAGTTGGGGGACAGGGGTACGAGCAGTACTTC	CASTKVGGQGYEQYF
TRBD2	TRBJ2-6	TRBV9	.	TGTGCCAGCAGCCCGGGACTAGCGGGAGCTACTGGGGCCAACGTCCTGACTTTC	CASSPGLAGATGANVLTF
TRBD2	TRBJ2-7	TRBV30	once	TGTGCCTGGAGTGTAAAGCGGGGGGCCTCAGGCGAGCAGTACTTC	CAWSVKRGASGEQYF
.	TRBJ1-2	TRBV30	few	TGTGCCTGGAGCGGCTATGGCTACACCTTC	CAWSGYGYTF
TRBD1	TRBJ2-7	TRBV27	few	TGTGCCAGCTCTACAGGGGGCTACGAGCAGTACTTC	CASSTGGYEQYF
.	TRBJ1-4	TRBV6-5	.	TGTGCCAGCAGACAAACCCCCAGCGGGTGGAAACTGTTTTTT	CASRQTPSGWKLFF
TRBD2	TRBJ2-1	TRBV7-3	.	TGTGCCAGCAGCTTAGCTTCCGGGACTAGCGGGAGGGGTTTGGTAAATGAGCAGTTCTTC	CASSLASGTSGRGLVNEQFF
TRBD2	TRBJ2-3	TRBV7-9	.	TGTGCCAGCAGCTCACCCGGGACTAGCGGGATCCGACGCACAGATACGCAGTATTTT	CASSSPGTSGIRRTDTQYF
TRBD2	TRBJ2-1	TRBV7-6	.	TGTGCCAGCAGCTTAGCCCCCCCTAGCGGGACCTCCTACAATGAGCAGTTCTTC	CASSLAPPSGTSYNEQFF
TRBD1	TRBJ2-7	TRBV2	.	TGTGCCAGCAGTGAAGCGTTTGCCAGGGGGCGGGACGAGCAGTACTTC	CASSEAFARGRDEQYF
.	TRBJ1-2	TRBV6-5	few	TGTGCCAGCAGTAGCGGCGGGGGCGACTATGGCTACACCTTC	CASSSGGGDYGYTF
TRBD2	TRBJ2-6	TRBV7-8	few	TGTGCCAGCAGCCCGAGACTAGCGTACGACTCTGGGGCCAACGTCCTGACTTTC	CASSPRLAYDSGANVLTF
TRBD2	TRBJ2-3	TRBV29-1	.	TGCAGCGTCGAAGGGACTAGCGGGGTTAGAGATACGCAGTATTTT	CSVEGTSGVRDTQYF
.	TRBJ2-5	TRBV5-1	.	TGCGCCAGCAGCTTGGGGCAGGGGGAGACCCAGTACTTC	CASSLGQGETQYF
TRBD1	TRBJ2-7	TRBV9	.	TGTGCCAGCAGCCCAACCGGGACAGGGTACGAGCAGTACTTC	CASSPTGTGYEQYF
.	TRBJ2-5	TRBV5-4	.	TGTGCCAGCAGCTTGAGGTACCAGCAGGGACAAGAGACCCAGTACTTC	CASSLRYQQGQETQYF
.	TRBJ1-1	TRBV19	few	TGTGCCAGTAGTATAGGACAGATGAACACTGAAGCTTTCTTT	CASSIGQMNTEAFF
TRBD2	TRBJ2-1	TRBV28	.	TGTGCCAGCAGTTTCTATGGGGGGGGTCCCTACAATGAGCAGTTCTTC	CASSFYGGGPYNEQFF
.	TRBJ2-7	TRBV27	.	TGTGCCAGCAGTTTAGGCAGGATCTCCTACGAGCAGTACTTC	CASSLGRISYEQYF
TRBD2	TRBJ2-7	TRBV7-9	few	TGTGCCAGCAGCTCACCCCTCCGGACTAGCGGGAGCGACGAGCAGTACTTC	CASSSPLRTSGSDEQYF
.	TRBJ1-5	TRBV4-1	few	TGCGCCAGCAGCCAAGTGGGAAGGGGGTTACGGCAGCCCCAGCATTTT	CASSQVGRGLRQPQHF
.	TRBJ2-7	TRBV6-6	.	TGTGCCAGCAGTTACGTCCAGGTCACATCCTACGAGCAGTACTTC	CASSYVQVTSYEQYF
TRBD1	TRBJ1-2	TRBV25-1	.	TGTGCCAGCAGTGGGGACAGGACCCCTTATGGCTACACCTTC	CASSGDRTPYGYTF
.	TRBJ1-5	TRBV15	.	TGTGCCACCAGCAGAGATTTGCGGACTTCGAATCAGCCCCAGCATTTT	CATSRDLRTSNQPQHF
.	TRBJ2-7	TRBV11-3	few	TGTGCCAGCAGCTTGGAGCGGTGGGAGCAGTACTTC	CASSLERWEQYF
TRBD1	TRBJ1-2	TRBV5-6	few	TGTGCCAGCAGCTTGGGGACAGGGACTCCCTATGGCTACACCTTC	CASSLGTGTPYGYTF
.	TRBJ1-6	TRBV19	.	TGTGCCAGTAGGGGGGGAAGGGATAATTCACCCCTCCACTTT	CASRGGRDNSPLHF
.	TRBJ1-1	TRBV27	.	TGTGCCAGCAGTTCTAGGGGCACTGAAGCTTTCTTT	CASSSRGTEAFF
.	TRBJ1-5	TRBV6-5	few	TGTGCCAGCAGTTACTCGACAGATCAGCCCCAGAATTTT	CASSYSTDQPQNF
.	TRBJ2-2	TRBV19	.	TGTGCCAGTAGTATGTGGGGGCCCAACACCGGGGAGCTGTTTTTT	CASSMWGPNTGELFF
.	TRBJ2-1	TRBV5-1	.	TGCGCCAGCAGCTTGGTTCAGGGATACAATGAGCAGTTCTTC	CASSLVQGYNEQFF
TRBD1	TRBJ2-7	TRBV19	few	TGTGCCAGTAGTATAACCGGAGGGACAGGGAGCTACGAGCAGTACTTC	CASSITGGTGSYEQYF